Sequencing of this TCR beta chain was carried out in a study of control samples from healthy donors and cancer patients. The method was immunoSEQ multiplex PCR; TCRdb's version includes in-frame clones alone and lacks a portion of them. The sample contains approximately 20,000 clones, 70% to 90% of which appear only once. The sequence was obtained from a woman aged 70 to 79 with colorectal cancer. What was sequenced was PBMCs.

The CDR3 nucleotides are TGCGCCAGCAGCAGGGGACAGGGGGCCTATGGCTACACCTTC. This translates into CASSRGQGAYGYTF. V and J are TRBV5-1 and TRBJ1-2, with 12 bases that match TRBD1. Unmatched junction bases numbered 2, after V lost 4 bases and J lost 4 bases. The CDR3 contains 14 residues. Germline CDR1 is SGHRS and CDR2 is YFSETQ.